The 17 T cell receptor beta chains below were found in one sample sequenced in a study of cytomegalovirus exposure and HLA in healthy donors. A multiplex PCR was run with 60 Vbeta primers and 13 Jbeta primers. Sequencing used immunoSEQ multiplex PCR; TCRdb keeps in-frame clones, though not all of them. The table lists 200,000 to 250,000 clones, about three quarters of them singletons. The sequencing input was PBMCs. These TCRs come from a man in his late teens or twenties in good health and CMV-seronegative.

The rearrangement joins TRBV9 to TRBJ2-3; 9 positions agree with TRBD2. Germline V gene sequence: CDR1 SGDLS, CDR2 YYNGEE. The V gene end was trimmed by 3 bases and the J gene end by 5 bases; junction bases not matched to a gene: 19. The CDR3 extends over 19 amino acids. The CDR3: CASSEQWGGGARDEDTQYF. The CDR3 DNA is TGTGCCAGCAGCGAACAGTGGGGCGGGGGGGCTAGAGATGAAGATACGCAGTATTTT.

The chain uses TRBV7-3 and TRBJ1-5; tentatively, D is TRBD1 (6 bases). Between the trimmed V and J ends, which lost 5 bases and 6 bases, there was a span of 14 bases. The CDR3 loop spans 14 amino acids. From germline, CDR1 is SGHTA and CDR2 FQGTGA. CDR3 sequence reads: CASSSDRLGQPQHF. The CDR3 region has the DNA TGTGCCAGCAGCAGCGACAGGTTGGGTCAGCCCCAGCATTTT.

This sequence joins TRBV11-3 and TRBJ1-3; maybe TRBD1 (5 bases). CDR1 and CDR2 from the germline V gene are SGHNT and YENEEA. Trimming pared 6 bases from V and 1 base from J, leaving 13 bases between. The CDR3 is made up of 15 amino acids. CDR3 nucleotides: TGTGCCAGCAGTTCCATCGGGGGGTCTGGAAACACCATATATTTT. It specifies CASSSIGGSGNTIYF. Looking up the rest from reference TRBV11-3 and TRBJ1-3 gives the full variable domain: EAGVVQSPRYKIIEKKQPVAFWCNPISGHNTLYWYLQNLGQGPELLIRYENEEAVDDSQLPKDRFSAERLKGVDSTLKIQPAELGDSAVYLCASSSIGGSGNTIYFGEGSWLTVV.

This chain uses TRBV19 with TRBJ1-5; 8 nucleotides align to TRBD1. The ends lost 9 bases at V and 3 bases at J; junction bases unmatched: 7. In germline, CDR1 is LNHDA, CDR2 SQIVND (reference sequence). This CDR3 is 14 amino acids long. CDR3 region: CASRTGGSNQPQHF. For the CDR3, the DNA is TGTGCCAGCCGTACAGGGGGATCCAATCAGCCCCAGCATTTT.

The rearrangement joins TRBV5-1 to TRBJ2-7; 14 bases are shared with TRBD2. The CDR3 runs 16 residues. Germline V CDR1 and CDR2: SGHRS, YFSETQ. V dropped 4 bases and J dropped 4; count of bases not matched to a gene: 7. DNA for the CDR3: TGCGCCAGCAGCGCCGGGACTAGCGGGAGTATTTACGAGCAGTACTTC. Protein: CASSAGTSGSIYEQYF.

V is TRBV11-3 and J is TRBJ1-3, with D tentatively TRBD1 (6 bases). This CDR3 comprises 17 residues. The germline V and J ends were trimmed by 0 bases and 0 bases, with 12 bases remaining between them. The germline gives CDR1 SGHNT, CDR2 YENEEA. In DNA form, the CDR3 reads TGTGCCAGCAGCTTAGACGGACAGACCCCCTCTGGAAACACCATATATTTT. It encodes CASSLDGQTPSGNTIYF.

This chain uses TRBV2 with TRBJ2-5, with D maybe TRBD2 (6 bases). The CDR3 loop spans 13 amino acids. CDR1 and CDR2 (germline): SNHLY, FYNNEI. Between the trimmed V and J ends, which lost 8 bases and 13 bases, there was a span of 23 bases. CDR3 coding DNA: TGTGCCAGCGCCGGGACTGCAAGCGCAGATGCGTACTTC. This encodes CASAGTASADAYF.

The chain combines TRBV7-2 with TRBJ1-3; no clear D gene. Trimming stripped 1 base from V and 0 bases from J, with 13 bases between. Germline assignment: CDR1 SGHTA and CDR2 FQGNSA. This CDR3 is built from 17 residues. The CDR3 is CASSLGQPLGSGNTIYF. The DNA for the CDR3 is TGTGCCAGCAGCTTAGGTCAGCCCCTAGGCTCTGGAAACACCATATATTTT.

The chain combines TRBV10-3 with TRBJ1-1; 9 bases are shared with TRBD1. This CDR3 is built from 17 residues. V shed 2 bases, J shed 0 bases, and the junction held 7 bases outside the gene matches. Germline lookup yields CDR1 ENHRY and CDR2 SYGVKD. CDR3 nucleotide sequence: TGTGCCATCAGTGAGACCGGGACAGGGAGAATGAACACTGAAGCTTTCTTT. Its protein is CAISETGTGRMNTEAFF.

This sequence joins TRBV13 and TRBJ2-7; 9 bases line up with TRBD2. The germline V gene has CDR1 PRHDT and CDR2 FYEKMQ (reference sequence). The trim removed 4 bases at V and 2 bases at J, leaving 9 bases unmatched. The CDR3 is made up of 16 amino acids. CDR3 region: CASSSRREGLTYEQYF. DNA for the CDR3: TGTGCCAGCAGCTCGCGGCGGGAGGGCCTTACCTACGAGCAGTACTTC.

The genes are TRBV18 and TRBJ2-7, with 9 nucleotides matching TRBD2. The germline CDR1 and CDR2 sequences are KGHSH and LQKENI. The CDR3 loop spans 15 amino acids. J lost 7 bases, V lost 0 bases, and 7 bases had no gene match. The CDR3 DNA sequence: TGTGCCAGCTCACCACCCACTAGCGGGTACGGAGAGCAGTACTTC. The encoded protein is CASSPPTSGYGEQYF.

This chain connects TRBV6-4 to TRBJ2-2; D is possibly TRBD2 (6 bases). The CDR3 runs to 13 residues. CDR1 is MRHNA, CDR2 SNTAGT, per germline. The V end lost 3 bases, the J end lost 6 bases, and 8 bases lay between the germline ends. The CDR3 DNA follows: TGTGCCAGCAGTGAGTCGGGGGCCGGGGAGCTGTTTTTT. This translates into CASSESGAGELFF.

The table lists this clone with a few counts. The chain is built from TRBV19 and TRBJ1-5, with D uncertain. Germline assignment: CDR1 LNHDA and CDR2 SQIVND (reference sequence). The V end was cut by 1 base, the J end by 7 bases, with 8 bases between. The CDR3 totals 13 residues. Here the CDR3 reads CASSIGEEQPQHF. CDR3 in DNA: TGTGCCAGTAGTATAGGGGAGGAACAGCCCCAGCATTTT.

The J gene is TRBJ2-5, the V gene TRBV29-1, with D perhaps TRBD2 (5 bases). The CDR3 totals 13 residues. With 7 bases removed from V and 4 bases from J, the gap between germline ends came to 16 bases. In germline, CDR1 is SQVTM, CDR2 ANQGSEA. CDR3 amino acids: CSADTRFGETQYF. The CDR3 nucleotides read TGCAGCGCCGACACTAGATTCGGAGAGACCCAGTACTTC.

Here the CDR3 reads CASRRAGTYEQYF. The DNA for the CDR3 is TGTGCCAGTAGGAGGGCCGGGACCTACGAGCAGTACTTC. The genes are TRBV19 and TRBJ2-7; D is perhaps TRBD2 (5 bases). V was trimmed by 6 bases and J by 2 bases, leaving 11 bases between them. The CDR3 consists of 13 residues. The germline V gene encodes CDR1 LNHDA and CDR2 SQIVND (reference sequence).

The chain is built from TRBV4-3 and TRBJ2-2; maybe TRBD1 (5 bases). V lost 1 base and J lost 1, with 7 bases in between. Germline V gives CDR1 LGHNA, CDR2 YSLEER. The CDR3 consists of 15 residues. The DNA for the CDR3 is TGCGCCAGCAGCCAAGCAGGGCGGAACACCGGGGAGCTGTTTTTT. Translating gives CASSQAGRNTGELFF.

This clone has only a few counts. The CDR3 reads CASGWAPLLEQYF. CDR3 DNA sequence: TGTGCTAGTGGTTGGGCCCCTCTACTCGAGCAGTACTTC. The rearrangement uses TRBV12-5 and TRBJ2-7, with no clear D. V dropped 4 bases and J dropped 6 bases, with 13 bases sitting between them. CDR3 length: 13 amino acids. CDR1 and CDR2 from the germline V gene are LGHNT and FRNRAP.